This T cell receptor beta chain appears in the sequencing data of a study of Ad26.COV2.S vaccination and SARS-CoV-2 variants. Looking at the study overall: The trial was COV1001 and the donor's arm was Ad26.COV2.S. Ad26.COV2.S shots went into the muscle once or twice, 56 days apart. Study conclusions and caveats: Recipients of either vaccine or placebo displayed similar breadth of non-spike TCRs.

Libraries were prepared by immunoSEQ multiplex PCR; TCRdb keeps only in-frame clonotypes and omits some of them. The data contain fewer than 300,000 clones, more than 70% of them singletons. A word on this clone: Its specificity is unknown.

The V gene end was trimmed by 5 bases and the J gene end by 4 bases; junction bases not matched to a gene: 11. Germline CDR1 reads SGHRS; CDR2 reads YFSETQ. The CDR3 sequence is 15 residues long. Sample treatment: around 19 received Ad26.COV2.S at low or high dose, single or two shots; several received placebo; per-sample allocation not given. At day 63 after the first vaccine or placebo injection, samples were drawn. Sequences were derived from peripheral blood, sampled in a trial of Ad26.COV2.S vaccine versus placebo. The TCR was taken from a person aged 18-65 years who received the Ad26.COV2.S COVID-19 vaccine or a placebo. This chain uses TRBV5-1 with TRBJ2-7; 8 bases match TRBD2. The CDR3: CASRVAAGGSYEQYF. The CDR3 DNA reads TGCGCCAGCAGGGTTGCGGCGGGAGGTTCTTACGAGCAGTACTTC.